One sample yielded the 7 T cell receptor beta chains listed below, sequenced in a study of cytomegalovirus exposure and HLA in healthy donors. The data were produced by immunoSEQ multiplex PCR, yet TCRdb's version contains in-frame clones alone and is incomplete. The sample has around 150,000 clones, roughly nine tenths seen once. The sequencing input was PBMCs. The source is a man between 18 and 35 years old in good health and CMV-seropositive.

This sequence joins TRBV9 and TRBJ2-2; 8 bases agree with TRBD2. With V trimmed by 6 bases and J by 3 bases, 4 bases remained unmatched. This CDR3 comprises 14 residues. Germline V lookup: CDR1 SGDLS, CDR2 YYNGEE. CDR3 residues: CASKASGYTGELFF. Written as DNA, the CDR3 is TGTGCCAGCAAGGCTAGCGGGTACACCGGGGAGCTGTTTTTT.

In this sample, this clone turned up a few times. This sequence joins TRBV2 and TRBJ2-7; 7 nucleotides align to TRBD1. Germline V CDR1 and CDR2: SNHLY, FYNNEI. This CDR3 is 15 amino acids long. Germline trimming cut 7 bases from V and 0 bases from J; bases unmatched to any gene: 9. The CDR3 spells CASTQDRTVSYEQYF. The CDR3 bases are TGTGCCAGCACCCAGGACAGGACGGTCTCCTACGAGCAGTACTTC.

The V and J genes are TRBV7-8 and TRBJ2-7; 8 bases map to TRBD1. The germline V gene encodes CDR1 SGHVS and CDR2 FQNEAQ. The trim removed 5 bases at V and 3 bases at J, leaving 12 bases unmatched. CDR3 length: 16 amino acids. DNA of the CDR3: TGTGCCAGCAGCGGACCGGGACAGGCTAAGGGCTACGAGCAGTACTTC. This gives the protein CASSGPGQAKGYEQYF.

This clone was observed a single time. The J gene is TRBJ2-1, the V gene TRBV5-1, with 10 nucleotides matching TRBD1. V trimming: 4 bases; J trimming: 4 bases; junction bases outside the gene matches: 5. CDR3 length: 15 amino acids. CDR1 is SGHRS and CDR2 is YFSETQ in the germline V gene. CDR3 DNA: TGCGCCAGCAGCCTGGGGACAGGGGTTTACAATGAGCAGTTCTTC. Its protein product is CASSLGTGVYNEQFF. The complete variable domain, with remaining parts taken from reference TRBV5-1 and TRBJ2-1, reads KAGVTQTPRYLIKTRGQQVTLSCSPISGHRSVSWYQQTPGQGLQFLFEYFSETQRNKGNFPGRFSGRQFSNSRSEMNVSTLELGDSALYLCASSLGTGVYNEQFFGPGTRLTVL.

With regard to this clone: Other nucleotide sequences from this sample produce the same CDR3. J is TRBJ2-3 and V is TRBV6-5, with a weak D call TRBD1 (7 bases). Per germline, CDR1 MNHEY and CDR2 SVGAGI. CDR3 size: 15 residues. Trimming removed 2 bases at V and 3 bases at J, with 12 bases between. Written as DNA, the CDR3 is TGTGCCAGCAGTTACAGGGCAGGGGGGACAGATACGCAGTATTTT. This codes for CASSYRAGGTDTQYF.

This chain connects TRBV28 to TRBJ1-2, with D possibly TRBD1 on 6 matching bases. Trimming cost V 4 bases and J 8 bases, with 11 bases left between them. Germline CDR1 MDHEN, CDR2 SYDVKM. The CDR3 covers 12 residues. CDR3 in amino acids: CASSSWGLGYTF. The CDR3 DNA reads TGTGCCAGCAGTTCCTGGGGGCTCGGCTACACCTTC.

V and J are TRBV21-1 and TRBJ2-7; no DNA check was done on the table's D call, TRBD1. TRBV21-1 is shown as a pseudogene. The CDR3 sequence is 15 residues long. DNA for the CDR3: TGTGCCAGCAGTCCTCCGGACAGGGCGACCAGAGAGCAGTACTTC. Translation gives CASSPPDRATREQYF.